The following is a T cell receptor beta chain sequence with its context. The sample belongs to a study of T cell changes during pregnancy in multiple sclerosis. Trimming at V came to 5 bases and at J to 6 bases, leaving 12 bases not matched to a gene. The CDR3 contains 17 residues. The germline gives CDR1 SEHNR, CDR2 FQNEAQ (reference sequence). The data were produced by immunoSEQ multiplex PCR, yet TCRdb's version contains in-frame clones alone and is incomplete. The data hold under 25,000 clones, with 85% observed a single time. Source: CD8+ T cells from peripheral blood mononuclear cells, taken in the first trimester of pregnancy. The origin of this receptor is a female donor in good health, enrolled as a control in a pregnancy study. The V call is TRBV7-9, the J call TRBJ2-2; 10 nucleotides match TRBD1. CDR3 sequence reads: CASSPNRGQGLAGELFF. The CDR3 DNA reads as TGTGCCAGCAGCCCGAATCGGGGACAGGGGTTGGCCGGGGAGCTGTTTTTT. Using reference TRBV7-9 and TRBJ2-2 for the parts outside the CDR3, the full variable domain is DTGVSQNPRHKITKRGQNVTFRCDPISEHNRLYWYRQTLGQGPEFLTYFQNEAQLEKSRLLSDRFSAERPKGSFSTLEIQRTEQGDSAMYLCASSPNRGQGLAGELFFGEGSRLTVL.